Included here is one T cell receptor (beta chain) sequence, with context. This record belongs to a study of blood T cell repertoires in COVID-19. Study-wide background: Samples taken during acute and convalescent COVID-19 were collected in the United States, Italy and Spain.

In the original analysis: It was from reference gene primer amplification that nucleated cell counts were estimated. Profiled with immunoSEQ multiplex PCR; TCRdb holds only in-frame clones, not every one. V, J and clone size were drawn from that table, and D and trimming were deduced from the DNA. The repertoire includes roughly 150,000 clones, roughly four fifths of them detected once, and about 11% sits in the top ten. The CDR3 consists of 16 residues. V lost 5 bases and J lost 6, with 19 bases in between. Germline loops: CDR1 SGHAT, CDR2 FQNNGV. This chain links TRBV11-2 with TRBJ1-4; tentative D call: TRBD1 (6 bases). The source material was peripheral blood. The TCR sequence derives from a human donor in a cohort sampled during active COVID-19. CDR3 in DNA: TGTGCCAGCAGCCCCCGGGCGGGGGCTAGGGATGAAAAACTGTTTTTT. This encodes CASSPRAGARDEKLFF.